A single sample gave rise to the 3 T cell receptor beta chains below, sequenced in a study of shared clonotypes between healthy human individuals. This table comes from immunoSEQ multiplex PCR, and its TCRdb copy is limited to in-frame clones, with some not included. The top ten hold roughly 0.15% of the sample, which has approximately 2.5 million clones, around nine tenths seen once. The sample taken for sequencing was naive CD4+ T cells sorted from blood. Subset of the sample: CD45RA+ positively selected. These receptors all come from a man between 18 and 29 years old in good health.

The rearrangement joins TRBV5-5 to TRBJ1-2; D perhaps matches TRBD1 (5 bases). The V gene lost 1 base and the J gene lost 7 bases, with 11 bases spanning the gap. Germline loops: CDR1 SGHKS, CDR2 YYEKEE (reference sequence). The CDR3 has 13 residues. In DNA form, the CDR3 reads TGTGCCAGCAGCTTGCTTTCGGGGCTTGGCTACACCTTC. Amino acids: CASSLLSGLGYTF.

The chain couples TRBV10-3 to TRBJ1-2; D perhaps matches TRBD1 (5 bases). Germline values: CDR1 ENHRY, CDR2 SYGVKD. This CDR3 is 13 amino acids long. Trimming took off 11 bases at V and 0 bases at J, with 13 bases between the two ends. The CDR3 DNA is TGTGCCTCCGCCCGGGGGGCTAACTATGGCTACACCTTC. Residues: CASARGANYGYTF.

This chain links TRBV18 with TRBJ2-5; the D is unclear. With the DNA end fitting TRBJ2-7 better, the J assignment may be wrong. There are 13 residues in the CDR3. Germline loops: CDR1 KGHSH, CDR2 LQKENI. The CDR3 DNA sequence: TGTGCCAGCTCCCTTGGTGAGATCGGCGAGCAGTACTTC. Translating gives CASSLGEIGEQYF.